These T cell receptor beta chains were read from a single sample in a study of T cell changes during pregnancy in multiple sclerosis. TCRdb's copy holds only in-frame clones and misses some; the assay was immunoSEQ multiplex PCR. The sample lists tens of thousands of clones, 92% occurring once. Sequenced here: peripheral blood, sampled in the first trimester of pregnancy. Every receptor here comes from a female donor with multiple sclerosis, enrolled in a pregnancy study. Both conserved end residues are part of each CDR3.

v_gene	j_gene	CDR3aa
TRBV27	TRBJ2-7	CASSLSIGYEQYF
TRBV2	TRBJ2-1	CASRRTSGAYNEQFF
TRBV19	TRBJ1-2	CASSIGRTRYGYTF
TRBV5-1	TRBJ2-7	CASSLVSGNEQYF
TRBV19	TRBJ1-5	CASSTDRGNQPQHF
TRBV7-3	TRBJ2-1	CASSLGLAGTDEQFF
TRBV5-1	TRBJ2-7	CASREGTYEQYF
TRBV9	TRBJ2-7	CASSPAGKGNEQYF
TRBV9	TRBJ2-7	CASSVWEGAYEQYF
TRBV28	TRBJ1-5	CASSRSRGGNDFNQPQHF
TRBV29-1	TRBJ1-2	CSVLREDYGYTF
TRBV19	TRBJ1-1	CASSIDPSTYTEAFF
TRBV30	TRBJ2-1	CAWAGGLANNNEQFF
TRBV7-2	TRBJ2-7	CASSLSAGEQYF
TRBV27	TRBJ2-6	CASSLKGQRLSGANVLTF
TRBV5-6	TRBJ2-7	CASSPRGGYPYEQYF
TRBV5-6	TRBJ1-2	CASSQTGLGRGYTF
TRBV27	TRBJ2-7	CASSPSGTGWYEQYF
TRBV19	TRBJ1-5	CASNPRQGAGQPQHF
TRBV10-1	TRBJ2-5	CASSDKGETQYF
TRBV7-3	TRBJ2-2	CASSFSGTGELFF
TRBV14	TRBJ2-7	CASSQLGTGGFYEQYF
TRBV12-5	TRBJ1-1	CASGLGRYTEAFF
TRBV13	TRBJ2-7	CASSPGLAVNEQYF
TRBV7-9	TRBJ1-1	CASSPDRVMNTEAFF
TRBV5-6	TRBJ2-2	CASSLELAGTHCTGELFF
TRBV5-1	TRBJ2-1	CASSWGDRGNEQFF
TRBV9	TRBJ1-2	CASFGGYGYTF
TRBV5-1	TRBJ2-5	CASSWFIAGEGETQYF
TRBV6-4	TRBJ1-2	CASSAVRQGKHYGYTF
TRBV7-2	TRBJ2-7	CASSLGQGFHEQYF
TRBV10-1	TRBJ2-6	CASSADRSSGANVLTF
TRBV21-1	TRBJ1-2	CASSKPGHENYGYTF
TRBV9	TRBJ1-1	CASSVTGANTEAFF
TRBV5-1	TRBJ2-7	CASSLERDVNDEQYF
TRBV29-1	TRBJ2-1	CSVFVGPGLAGGLHNEQFF
TRBV11-3	TRBJ2-5	CASSLGTSVTVGETQYF
TRBV7-9	TRBJ1-1	CASSLKTAGAEAFF
TRBV28	TRBJ2-2	CASSEPGTSVLELFF
TRBV13	TRBJ2-7	CASSLGGLAGDEQYF
TRBV30	TRBJ2-5	CAWSAFSGSGETQYF
TRBV6-5	TRBJ1-2	CASSLHRDRIVGGYTF
TRBV12-5	TRBJ1-1	CASVRGGENTEAFF
TRBV30	TRBJ1-5	CAWSVQGDQPQHF
TRBV5-4	TRBJ2-3	CASSLVGRQVAGGLTDTQYF
TRBV6-1	TRBJ2-5	CASRDRYGETQYF
TRBV7-9	TRBJ2-1	CASRRTVDNEQFF
TRBV7-9	TRBJ1-2	CASSPSANYGYTF
TRBV4-2	TRBJ1-5	CASSQGIGQTNQPQHF
TRBV6-1	TRBJ2-1	CASSAFPGQGVNEQFF